The sequence of this T cell receptor beta chain was determined in a study of OX40 agonist ivuxolimab in advanced cancers. Across the whole study: At 0.01 to 10 mg/kg, ivuxolimab was administered intravenously to patients every 2 weeks. Patients receiving dose escalation had hepatocellular carcinoma, melanoma, renal cell or head and neck cancer.

Germline CDR1 MDHEN, CDR2 SYDVKM. The CDR3 runs to 12 residues. V was clipped by 7 bases and J by 8 bases, with 14 bases between them. Of note for this clone: No antigen is known for it.

Libraries were prepared by immunoSEQ multiplex PCR; TCRdb keeps only in-frame clonotypes and omits some of them. The data contain around 53,000 clones, 75% to 80% of them seen just once; the ten biggest clones take up under 3%. Study observations and caveats: Clones of CD4+ and CD8+ blood T cells grew by week 6 at doses of 0.1 to 3.0 mg/kg.

Sequences were derived from CD4+ or CD8+ T cells sorted from blood, sampled in a trial of the OX40 agonist ivuxolimab. V gene TRBV28 combines with J gene TRBJ1-2; D uncertain. This TCR derives from an adult with an advanced solid tumor such as melanoma, head and neck, liver or kidney cancer. The CDR3 protein is CASTGRVGGYTF. In DNA, the CDR3 is TGTGCCAGCACCGGCAGAGTGGGCGGCTACACCTTC.